This T cell receptor beta chain derives from a study of Ad26.COV2.S vaccination and SARS-CoV-2 variants. The repertoire was sequenced with immunoSEQ multiplex PCR; TCRdb's copy has only in-frame clones and lacks some. This sample has around 450,000 clones, with 85% to 90% found just once. Treatment noted: roughly 20 received Ad26.COV2.S at low or high dose, single or two shots; about 5 received placebo; per-sample allocation not given. Collection of samples fell on day 63 after the first vaccine or placebo injection. The V gene lost 8 bases and the J gene lost 0 bases, with 16 bases spanning the gap. Germline V gene data show CDR1 as SQVTM and CDR2 as ANQGSEA. CDR3 length equals 14 residues.

This specimen consisted of peripheral blood, obtained in a trial of Ad26.COV2.S vaccine versus placebo. This receptor was taken from a person aged 18-60 years who received the Ad26.COV2.S COVID-19 vaccine or a placebo. The chain uses TRBV29-1 and TRBJ1-1; D call uncertain. The CDR3 DNA sequence: TGCAGCACCCGGGCAAGCCCTATGAACACTGAAGCTTTCTTT. Protein sequence: CSTRASPMNTEAFF.